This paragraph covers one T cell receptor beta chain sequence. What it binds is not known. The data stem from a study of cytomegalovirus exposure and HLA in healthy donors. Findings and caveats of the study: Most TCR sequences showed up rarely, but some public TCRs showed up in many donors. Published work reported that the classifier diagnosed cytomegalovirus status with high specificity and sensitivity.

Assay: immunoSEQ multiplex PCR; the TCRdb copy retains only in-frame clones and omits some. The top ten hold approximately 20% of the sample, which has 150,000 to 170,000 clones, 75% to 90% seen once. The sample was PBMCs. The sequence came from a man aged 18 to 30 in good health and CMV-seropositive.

The CDR3 DNA follows: TGTGCCAGCAGCTTAAGAGAGGCAGATACGCAGTATTTT. The encoded protein is CASSLREADTQYF. J is TRBJ2-3 and V is TRBV7-9; D is unclear. This CDR3 contains 13 residues. V was clipped by 2 bases and J by 4 bases, with 7 bases between them. Germline V gives CDR1 SEHNR, CDR2 FQNEAQ (reference sequence).